This TCR beta chain is drawn from a study of cytomegalovirus exposure and HLA in healthy donors. General study points: A missense DCLRE1C variant was associated with V- and J-gene trimming of TCR beta chains in a later analysis, and an independent cohort replicated the association.

The PCR made use of 60 Vbeta and 13 Jbeta primers. TCRdb's table, derived via immunoSEQ multiplex PCR, lists solely in-frame clones and lacks some. The table lists some 150,000 clones, 60% to 85% of them singletons. A word on this clone: The antigen is not known.

The germline gives CDR1 ENHRY, CDR2 SYGVKD. With V trimmed by 6 bases and J by 1 base, 5 bases remained unmatched. This CDR3 has 15 amino acids. This chain connects TRBV10-3 to TRBJ2-3, with 9 bases aligning to TRBD2. This sequence was found in a man in his forties in good health and CMV-seropositive. Specimen: PBMCs. The CDR3 reads CAISLSGGGTDTQYF. The CDR3 coding sequence is TGTGCCATCAGCCTTAGCGGGGGAGGCACAGATACGCAGTATTTT.